These 16 T cell receptor beta chains originate from one sample sequenced in a study of T cells in Graves' hyperthyroidism and ophthalmopathy. Amplification yielded TCR beta CDR3 regions, with RNA transcripts as the source. Carried out on the TCR CDR3, a first-round RT-PCR used the HTBI primer set. TCRdb used MiXCR to reprocess the multiplex PCR reads, holding one entry per CDR3 protein. The table has nearly 600,000 distinct CDR3 sequences, approximately 14% seen once; the top ten hold roughly 7%. What was sequenced was blood. The receptor source for this set is a young woman with Graves' ophthalmopathy.

This clonotype was detected a few times. The genes are TRBV20-1 and TRBJ1-2; the D is unclear. Trimming left V 0 bases short and J 3 bases short, with 11 bases between. The CDR3 has 14 residues. From germline, CDR1 is DFQATT and CDR2 SNEGSKA (reference sequence). CDR3 amino acids: CSARDKARDYGYTF. DNA of the CDR3: TGCAGTGCTAGAGATAAGGCTCGGGACTATGGCTACACCTTC.

In its sample, this clonotype was seen a few times. The V and J genes are TRBV20-1 and TRBJ1-6, with 9 bases matching TRBD1. The CDR3 loop spans 17 amino acids. Germline CDR1 and CDR2: DFQATT and SNEGSKA (reference sequence). J was trimmed by 1 base and V by 3 bases; bases with no gene match: 7. The CDR3 spells CSARGGDRGSYNSPLHF. The CDR3 nucleotides read TGCAGTGCTAGGGGGGGCGACAGGGGGTCCTATAATTCACCCCTCCACTTT.

This clonotype was observed a handful of times. The rearrangement joins TRBV6-1 to TRBJ2-1; D perhaps matches TRBD2 (6 bases). Germline V gene lookup returns CDR1 MNHNS and CDR2 SASEGT. CDR3 length: 16 residues. V was shortened by 0 bases and J by 6 bases, with 15 bases between the two germline ends. For the CDR3, the DNA is TGTGCCAGCAGTGAAGCCGGGACTCCCTGGAGCAATGAGCAGTTCTTC. This codes for CASSEAGTPWSNEQFF.

This clonotype showed up just a few times. CDR3 DNA sequence: TGTGCCATCAGCCCAGACAGATTCAATCAGCCCCAGCATTTT. Its translation: CAISPDRFNQPQHF. The gene calls are TRBV10-3 and TRBJ1-5, with a tentative D call TRBD1 (5 bases). Trimming took off 6 bases at V and 3 bases at J, with 12 bases between the two ends. Germline values: CDR1 ENHRY, CDR2 SYGVKD. The CDR3 is made up of 14 amino acids.

This rearrangement joins TRBV4-2 to TRBJ2-2; 9 bases are a match to TRBD2. Germline CDR1 and CDR2: LGHNA and YNFKEQ. This CDR3 region has 16 residues. Germline trimming cut 0 bases from V and 6 bases from J; bases unmatched to any gene: 5. CDR3: CASSQEAGGPAGELFF. The CDR3 coding sequence is TGTGCCAGCAGCCAAGAGGCGGGAGGGCCGGCCGGGGAGCTGTTTTTT.

The genes are TRBV27 and TRBJ1-2, with TRBD1 matching 9 bases. This CDR3 contains 17 residues. The V and J ends lost 3 bases and 8 bases, in that order; junction bases with no gene match: 16. Germline CDR1 and CDR2: MNHEY and SMNVEV (reference sequence). The CDR3 reads CASSLRSSGTGNSGYTF. The CDR3 coding sequence is TGTGCCAGCAGTTTGCGATCTTCCGGGACAGGGAATTCAGGCTACACCTTC.

In this sample, this clonotype turned up many times. The V and J genes are TRBV18 and TRBJ1-3; tentatively, D is TRBD1 (5 bases). The V gene's germline CDR1 is KGHSH and CDR2 LQKENI. CDR3 size: 16 residues. The V end lost 3 bases, the J end lost 0 bases, and 12 bases lay between the germline ends. The chain's CDR3 is CASSPSQGLSGNTIYF. The CDR3 nucleotides read TGTGCCAGCTCACCGTCCCAGGGCCTCTCTGGAAACACCATATATTTT.

This clonotype turned up a few times. The rearrangement joins TRBV15 to TRBJ1-3; D is unclear. V lost 5 bases, J lost 5 bases, and 25 bases lay in between. From germline, CDR1 is LNHNV and CDR2 YYDKDF (reference sequence). This CDR3 comprises 18 residues. The CDR3 spells CATSHRGGGSLVRNTIYF. The CDR3, as DNA: TGTGCCACCAGCCACCGTGGAGGTGGGAGCCTCGTTCGAAACACCATATATTTT.

Note on this clonotype: A much larger clone differs from this one at a single base, so this may be a read error. This sequence joins TRBV28 and TRBJ2-7, with 7 bases that match TRBD1. CDR1 and CDR2 (germline): MDHEN, SYDVKM. CDR3 length: 14 amino acids. V shed 11 bases and J 12 bases; nucleotides not matched to a gene: 22. DNA of the CDR3: TGTGCCGCGACCTCCCGGGACAGCCCTCCTATAGCGTACTTC. Its translation: CAATSRDSPPIAYF.

This clonotype came up many times. This rearrangement joins TRBV7-9 to TRBJ1-2; D ambiguous. Germline V gene lookup returns CDR1 SEHNR and CDR2 FQNEAQ (reference sequence). This CDR3 has 15 amino acids. The germline V and J ends were trimmed by 6 bases and 2 bases, with 16 bases remaining between them. The DNA of the CDR3 is TGTGCCAGCAGAACAACAACGGGCCGAAACTATGGCTACACCTTC. Its protein is CASRTTTGRNYGYTF.

The chain has TRBV19 and TRBJ2-5; a possible D gene is TRBD2 (7 bases). V lost 7 bases and J 4 bases, leaving 16 bases between the germline ends. CDR1 and CDR2 from the germline V gene are LNHDA and SQIVND (reference sequence). CDR3 length: 14 amino acids. The CDR3 DNA reads TGTGCCAGTAAGGAACAGGGAGGGTTAGAGACCCAGTACTTC. Residues: CASKEQGGLETQYF.

This clonotype appeared many times. The chain carries TRBV29-1 and TRBJ2-3, with 10 bases fitting TRBD1. The CDR3 spans 14 residues. The V gene's germline CDR1 is SQVTM and CDR2 ANQGSEA. The V segment lost 3 bases and the J segment 4 bases; nucleotides outside the gene matches: 4. CDR3 amino acids: CSVEGQGYSDTQYF. The CDR3 nucleotides are TGCAGCGTTGAGGGACAGGGGTACTCAGATACGCAGTATTTT.

This clonotype was seen many times. J is TRBJ2-3 and V is TRBV2; D call uncertain. V lost 0 bases and J 8 bases, leaving 12 bases between the germline ends. Per germline, CDR1 SNHLY and CDR2 FYNNEI. This CDR3 region has 14 residues. CDR3 in amino acids: CASSEALQASTQYF. The CDR3 region has the DNA TGTGCCAGCAGTGAAGCGCTTCAAGCGAGTACGCAGTATTTT. Full variable domain (remainder filled in from reference TRBV2 and TRBJ2-3): EPEVTQTPSHQVTQMGQEVILRCVPISNHLYFYWYRQILGQKVEFLVSFYNNEISEKSEIFDDQFSVERPDGSNFTLKIRSTKLEDSAMYFCASSEALQASTQYFGPGTRLTVL.

This clonotype was seen at least ten times. The rearrangement links TRBV12-3 or TRBV12-4 to TRBJ1-1; 9 nucleotides match TRBD1. The CDR3 spans 15 residues. Trimming cost V 5 bases and J 3 bases; bases outside gene matches: 7. The CDR3 DNA is TGTGCCAGCAGTACAGGACAGGGGATGGACACTGAAGCTTTCTTT. The encoded protein is CASSTGQGMDTEAFF.

This clonotype occurred a few times. The rearrangement links TRBV28 to TRBJ1-3; D is uncertain. Looked up from germline, CDR1 is MDHEN and CDR2 is SYDVKM. The V end lost 3 bases, the J end lost 4 bases, and 13 bases lay between the germline ends. This CDR3 contains 15 residues. CDR3 in DNA: TGTGCCAGCAGTTTGGGTATGGTGATCGGAAACACCATATATTTT. It is translated as CASSLGMVIGNTIYF. The variable domain in full, with the rest retrieved from reference TRBV28 and TRBJ1-3, is DVKVTQSSRYLVKRTGEKVFLECVQDMDHENMFWYRQDPGLGLRLIYFSYDVKMKEKGDIPEGYSVSREKKERFSLILESASTNQTSMYLCASSLGMVIGNTIYFGEGSWLTVV.

This clonotype has ten or more counts. The genes are TRBV30 and TRBJ1-4; the match to TRBD1 covers 7 bases. Germline assignment: CDR1 GTSNPN and CDR2 SVGIG (reference sequence). The ends lost 2 bases at V and 0 bases at J; junction bases unmatched: 6. The length of the CDR3 is 16 residues. CDR3 protein: CAWSLRQGATNEKLFF. The CDR3 region has the DNA TGTGCCTGGAGTCTCAGACAGGGAGCAACTAATGAAAAACTGTTTTTT.